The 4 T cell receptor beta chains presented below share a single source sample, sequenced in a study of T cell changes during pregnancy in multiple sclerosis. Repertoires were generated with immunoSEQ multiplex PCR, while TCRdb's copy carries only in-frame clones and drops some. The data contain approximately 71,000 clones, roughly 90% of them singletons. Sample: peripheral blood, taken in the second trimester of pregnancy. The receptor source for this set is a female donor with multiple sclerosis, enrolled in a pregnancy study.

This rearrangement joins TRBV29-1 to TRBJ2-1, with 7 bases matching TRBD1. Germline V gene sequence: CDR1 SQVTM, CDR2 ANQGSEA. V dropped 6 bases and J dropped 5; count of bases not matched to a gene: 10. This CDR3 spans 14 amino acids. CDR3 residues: CSVGRQGPNNEQFF. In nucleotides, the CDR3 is TGCAGCGTGGGAAGACAGGGTCCGAACAATGAGCAGTTCTTC.

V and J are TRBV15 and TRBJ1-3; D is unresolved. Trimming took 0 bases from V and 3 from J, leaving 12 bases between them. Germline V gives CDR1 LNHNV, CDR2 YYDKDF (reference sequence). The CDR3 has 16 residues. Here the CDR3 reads CATSRDHTGFGNTIYF. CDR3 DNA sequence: TGTGCCACCAGCAGAGATCACACGGGGTTTGGAAACACCATATATTTT.

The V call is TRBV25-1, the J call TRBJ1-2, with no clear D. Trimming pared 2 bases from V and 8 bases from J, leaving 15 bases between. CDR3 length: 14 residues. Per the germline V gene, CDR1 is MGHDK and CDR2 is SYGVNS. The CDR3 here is CASSEILGVGGYTF. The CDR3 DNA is TGTGCCAGCAGTGAAATTCTGGGAGTCGGAGGCTACACCTTC.

The CDR3 loop is CSTRQVKDTEAFF. The DNA of the CDR3 is TGCAGCACCAGACAGGTGAAGGACACTGAAGCTTTCTTT. The chain joins TRBV29-1 to TRBJ1-1; TRBD1 is a possible D gene (6 bases). Germline loops: CDR1 SQVTM, CDR2 ANQGSEA. The CDR3 sequence is 13 residues long. Trimming left V 8 bases short and J 3 bases short, with 16 bases between.